This T cell receptor (beta chain) was profiled in a study of beta chain features in type 1 diabetes. Whole-study findings and limits: cDNA-based sequencing might over-represent cells highly expressing TCR. In every one of the four CD4+ subsets, TCRB CDR3s were moderately but significantly shorter in Type 1 diabetes patients. Patients with type 1 diabetes carried fewer insertions and had more deletions at their VDJ junctions. Whether TCRB rearrangement is influenced by HLA type went unresolved here.

The entirety of the isolated RNA underwent reverse transcription, so expressed TCRB transcripts were sequenced. Mean read depth for naive, central memory and regulatory T cell samples was about 3.6 million reads. The protocol was immunoSEQ multiplex PCR, while the TCRdb copy is restricted to in-frame clones and leaves out a portion. The table has about 340,000 clones, roughly 14% seen once. V lost 1 base to trimming and J lost 2 bases; unmatched junction nucleotides: 3. This CDR3 spans 16 amino acids. Germline V lookup: CDR1 SEHNR, CDR2 FQNEAQ (reference sequence). Details on this clone: Its target is not known.

This rearrangement joins TRBV7-9 to TRBJ2-1; 9 positions match TRBD1. The clonotype was recovered from a woman aged 18-29 years with type 1 diabetes. The specimen sequenced was naive CD4+ T cells from blood. The CDR3 loop is CASSLGGTGPYNEQFF. In DNA form, the CDR3 reads TGTGCCAGCAGCTTAGGAGGGACAGGGCCCTACAATGAGCAGTTCTTC.